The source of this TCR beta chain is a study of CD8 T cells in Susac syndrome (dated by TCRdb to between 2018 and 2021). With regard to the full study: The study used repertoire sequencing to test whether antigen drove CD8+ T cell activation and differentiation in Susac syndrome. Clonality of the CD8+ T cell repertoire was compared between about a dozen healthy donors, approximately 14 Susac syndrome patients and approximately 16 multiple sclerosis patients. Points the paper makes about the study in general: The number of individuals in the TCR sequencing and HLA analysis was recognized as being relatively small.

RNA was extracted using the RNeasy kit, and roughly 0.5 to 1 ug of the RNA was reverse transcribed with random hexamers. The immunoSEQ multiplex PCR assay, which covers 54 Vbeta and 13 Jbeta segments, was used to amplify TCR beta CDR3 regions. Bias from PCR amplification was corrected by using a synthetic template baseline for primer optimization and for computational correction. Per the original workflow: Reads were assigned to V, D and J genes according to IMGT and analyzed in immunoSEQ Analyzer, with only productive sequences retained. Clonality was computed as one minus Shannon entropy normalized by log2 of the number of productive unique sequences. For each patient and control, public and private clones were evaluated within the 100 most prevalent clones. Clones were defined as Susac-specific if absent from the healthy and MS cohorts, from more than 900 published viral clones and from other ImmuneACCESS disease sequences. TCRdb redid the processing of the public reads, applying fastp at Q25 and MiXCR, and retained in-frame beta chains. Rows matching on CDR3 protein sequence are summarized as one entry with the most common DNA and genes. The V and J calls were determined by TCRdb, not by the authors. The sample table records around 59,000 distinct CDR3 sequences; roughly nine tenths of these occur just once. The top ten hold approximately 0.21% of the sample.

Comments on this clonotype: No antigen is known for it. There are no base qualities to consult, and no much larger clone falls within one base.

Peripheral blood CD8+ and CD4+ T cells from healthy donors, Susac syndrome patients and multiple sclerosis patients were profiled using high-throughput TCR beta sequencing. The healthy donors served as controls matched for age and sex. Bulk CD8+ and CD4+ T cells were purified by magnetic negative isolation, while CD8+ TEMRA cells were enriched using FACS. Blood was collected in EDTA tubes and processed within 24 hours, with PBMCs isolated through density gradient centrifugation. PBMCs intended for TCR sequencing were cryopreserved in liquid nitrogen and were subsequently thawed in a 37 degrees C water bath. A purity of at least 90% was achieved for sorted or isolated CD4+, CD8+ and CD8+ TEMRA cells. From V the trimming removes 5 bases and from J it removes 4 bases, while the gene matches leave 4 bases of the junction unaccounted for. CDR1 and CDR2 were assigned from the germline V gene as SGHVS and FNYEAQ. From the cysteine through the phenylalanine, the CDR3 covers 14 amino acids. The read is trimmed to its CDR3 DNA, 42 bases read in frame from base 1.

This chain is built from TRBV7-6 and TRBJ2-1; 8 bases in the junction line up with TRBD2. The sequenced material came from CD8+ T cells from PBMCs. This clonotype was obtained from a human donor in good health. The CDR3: CASSDRGGYNEQFF. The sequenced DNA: TGTGCCAGCAGCGATCGGGGGGGATACAATGAGCAGTTCTTC.